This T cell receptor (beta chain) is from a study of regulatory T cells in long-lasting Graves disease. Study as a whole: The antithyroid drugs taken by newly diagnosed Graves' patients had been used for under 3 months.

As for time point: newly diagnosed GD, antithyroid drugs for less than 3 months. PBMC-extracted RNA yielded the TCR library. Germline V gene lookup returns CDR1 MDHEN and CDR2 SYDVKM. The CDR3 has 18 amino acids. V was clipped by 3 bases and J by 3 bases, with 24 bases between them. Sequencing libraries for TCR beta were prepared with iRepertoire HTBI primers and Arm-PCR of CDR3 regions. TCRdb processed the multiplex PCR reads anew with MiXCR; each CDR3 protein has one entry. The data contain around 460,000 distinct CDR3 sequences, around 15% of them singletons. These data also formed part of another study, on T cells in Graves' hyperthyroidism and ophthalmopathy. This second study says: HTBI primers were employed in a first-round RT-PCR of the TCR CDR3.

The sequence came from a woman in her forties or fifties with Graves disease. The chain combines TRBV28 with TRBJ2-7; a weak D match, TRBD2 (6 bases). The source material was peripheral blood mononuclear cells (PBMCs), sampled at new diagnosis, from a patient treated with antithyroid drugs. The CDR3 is CASSLAGRAARKGYEQYF. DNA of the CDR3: TGTGCCAGCAGTTTGGCGGGGCGGGCCGCACGAAAGGGCTACGAGCAGTACTTC.